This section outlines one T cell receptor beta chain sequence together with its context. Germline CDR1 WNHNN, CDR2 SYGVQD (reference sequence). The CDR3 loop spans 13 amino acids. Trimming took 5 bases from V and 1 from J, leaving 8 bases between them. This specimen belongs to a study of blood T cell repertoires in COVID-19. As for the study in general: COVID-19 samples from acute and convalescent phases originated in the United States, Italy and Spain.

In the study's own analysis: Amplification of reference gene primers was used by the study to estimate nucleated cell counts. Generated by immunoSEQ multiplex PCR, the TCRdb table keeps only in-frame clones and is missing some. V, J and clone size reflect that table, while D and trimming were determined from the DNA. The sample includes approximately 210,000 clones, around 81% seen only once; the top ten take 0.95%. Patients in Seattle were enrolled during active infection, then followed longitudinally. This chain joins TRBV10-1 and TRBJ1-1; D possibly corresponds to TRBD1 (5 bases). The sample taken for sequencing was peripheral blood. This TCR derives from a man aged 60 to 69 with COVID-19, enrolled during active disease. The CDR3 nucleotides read TGCGCCAGCAGTTCTGGACAGAACACTGAAGCTTTCTTT. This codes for CASSSGQNTEAFF.